These 25 T cell receptor beta chains share one sample of origin, sequenced in a study of blood T cells in healthy people across ages. A second PCR of about 6 to 12 cycles used a sample-barcoded 5' primer and a J-beta primer mix. TCRdb reprocessed the 5' RACE reads with MiXCR, giving one entry per CDR3 protein. The sample contains roughly 700,000 distinct CDR3 sequences, around 32% of which appear only once. Sequencing was performed on blood. These TCRs come from an elderly woman in good health.

Many counts were recorded for this clonotype. CDR3 protein: CARITRFNEQFF. The CDR3 DNA follows: TGTGCCAGAATTACTCGCTTCAATGAGCAGTTCTTC. The genes are TRBV19 and TRBJ2-1; D is unclear. Trimming stripped 9 bases from V and 6 bases from J, with 12 bases between. Germline loops: CDR1 LNHDA, CDR2 SQIVND (reference sequence). This CDR3 has 12 amino acids.

The chain uses TRBV19 and TRBJ1-5; 7 positions match TRBD1. From germline, CDR1 is LNHDA and CDR2 SQIVND (reference sequence). J was trimmed by 9 bases and V by 7 bases; bases with no gene match: 12. The CDR3 runs to 14 residues. The CDR3 protein is CASIARDSRGPQHF. The DNA for the CDR3 is TGTGCCAGTATAGCCCGGGACAGCCGAGGGCCCCAGCATTTT. Supplemented by reference TRBV19 and TRBJ1-5, the full variable domain reads DGGITQSPKYLFRKEGQNVTLSCEQNLNHDAMYWYRQDPGQGLRLIYYSQIVNDFQKGDIAEGYSVSREKKESFPLTVTSAQKNPTAFYLCASIARDSRGPQHFGDGTRLSIL.

This clonotype was counted at least ten times. The CDR3: CASMTTPLTDTQYF. The CDR3 region has the DNA TGTGCCAGCATGACTACTCCTCTCACAGATACGCAGTATTTT. The chain combines TRBV6-6 with TRBJ2-3; maybe TRBD2 (5 bases). The germline gives CDR1 MNHNY, CDR2 SVGAGI (reference sequence). V was shortened by 7 bases and J by 2 bases, with 13 bases between the two germline ends. The CDR3 length is 14 residues.

Comments on this clonotype: A read error may be the cause here, since a much bigger clone is one base away. The chain carries TRBV30 and TRBJ2-7; 7 nucleotides match TRBD1. This CDR3 spans 13 amino acids. The V gene's germline CDR1 is GTSNPN and CDR2 SVGIG (reference sequence). V dropped 3 bases and J dropped 6; count of bases not matched to a gene: 8. The CDR3 loop reads CAWSRDRPCEQYF. DNA of the CDR3: TGTGCCTGGAGCAGGGACAGACCCTGCGAGCAGTACTTC.

This clonotype was recorded at least ten times. CDR3 residues: CASTLRGAQETQYF. The DNA of the CDR3 is TGCGCCAGCACCCTTAGGGGGGCCCAAGAGACCCAGTACTTC. This sequence joins TRBV5-1 and TRBJ2-5; D may correspond to TRBD1 or TRBD2 (6 bases each). Germline CDR1 SGHRS, CDR2 YFSETQ. This CDR3 region has 14 residues. The V end lost 6 bases, the J end lost 1 base, and 13 bases lay between the germline ends. Supplemented by reference TRBV5-1 and TRBJ2-5, the full variable domain reads KAGVTQTPRYLIKTRGQQVTLSCSPISGHRSVSWYQQTPGQGLQFLFEYFSETQRNKGNFPGRFSGRQFSNSRSEMNVSTLELGDSALYLCASTLRGAQETQYFGPGTRLLVL.

A remark on this clonotype: A much more abundant neighbour one base away suggests this may be a read error. The chain employs TRBV9 and TRBJ1-2, with 7 bases identical to TRBD1. CDR3 length equals 14 residues. The germline V gene encodes CDR1 SGDLS and CDR2 YYNGEE. The CDR3 region has the DNA TGTACCAGCAGCAGCGGGACAGACCTCGCTGGCTACACCTTC. Translation: CTSSSGTDLAGYTF.

The chain joins TRBV29-1 to TRBJ1-2; no definite D call. Trimming left V 8 bases short and J 5 bases short, with 15 bases between. The CDR3 extends over 12 amino acids. Germline V lookup: CDR1 SQVTM, CDR2 ANQGSEA. This CDR3 is CSSRNRGYGYTF. CDR3 nucleotides: TGCAGCTCCAGGAACCGCGGGTATGGCTACACCTTC.

The chain links TRBV4-2 to TRBJ2-1, with TRBD2 matching 10 bases. The germline V gene has CDR1 LGHNA and CDR2 YNFKEQ. The V segment lost 0 bases and the J segment 4 bases; nucleotides outside the gene matches: 12. The CDR3 runs 19 residues. CDR3 sequence: CASSQDIGASGSLYNEQFF. The CDR3 DNA reads TGTGCCAGCAGCCAAGATATAGGAGCTAGCGGGAGTTTGTACAATGAGCAGTTCTTC.

This clonotype was seen at least ten times. The J gene is TRBJ2-7, the V gene TRBV5-1; tentatively, D is TRBD1 (6 bases). The CDR3 consists of 20 residues. From germline, CDR1 is SGHRS and CDR2 YFSETQ. Trimming removed 3 bases from V and 2 bases from J, with 30 bases in between. The CDR3 nucleotides are TGCGCCAGCAGCTCCTCACAAGCCCGTTACAGGGCCAACACACCCTACGAGCAGTACTTC. This encodes CASSSSQARYRANTPYEQYF.

This sequence joins TRBV5-1 and TRBJ1-6; a possible D gene is TRBD1 (5 bases). The V gene lost 5 bases and the J gene lost 9 bases, with 12 bases spanning the gap. CDR1 and CDR2 from the germline V gene are SGHRS and YFSETQ. CDR3 size: 13 residues. CDR3 bases: TGCGCCAGCAGGGTGGGGGAAGGTTCACCCCTCCACTTT. Translated, it gives CASRVGEGSPLHF.

A remark on this clonotype: Relative to the germline gene, one junction end is altered; a read error may explain this. V usage is TRBV19 and J usage is TRBJ2-5; 7 bases match TRBD1. The CDR3 runs 15 residues. From germline, CDR1 is LNHDA and CDR2 SQIVND (reference sequence). CDR3 sequence reads: CASGIGTARTETQYF. The CDR3, as DNA: TGTGCCAGTGGTATCGGGACAGCCAGGACAGAGACCCAGTACTTC.

This clonotype has a handful of counts. A read error may produce the germline difference seen at one junction end. This sequence joins TRBV6-2 or TRBV6-3 and TRBJ2-6, with TRBD1 matching 7 bases. Germline CDR1 reads MNHEY; CDR2 reads SVGEGT. The CDR3 extends over 18 amino acids. For the CDR3, the DNA is TGTGCCAGCACCCTACAGGGGCCTTCTACCTCTGGGGCCAACGTCCGGACTTTC. Its translation: CASTLQGPSTSGANVRTF.

This clonotype was observed a few times. The V and J genes are TRBV4-2 and TRBJ1-1; D possibly corresponds to TRBD1 (6 bases). V was cut by 3 bases and J by 4 bases, with 15 bases left in between. This CDR3 is built from 15 residues. Germline CDR1 LGHNA, CDR2 YNFKEQ. Here the CDR3 DNA reads TGTGCCAGCAGCCAGAGTCCCAGGGGAAGCACTGAAGCTTTCTTT. Its translation is CASSQSPRGSTEAFF.

With regard to this clonotype: This may stem from a read error, because a much larger clone lies one nucleotide away. This chain links TRBV7-9 with TRBJ2-6; D remains ambiguous. The length of the CDR3 is 15 residues. Germline V CDR1 and CDR2: SEHNR, FQNEAQ (reference sequence). The V end lost 4 bases, the J end lost 2 bases, and 9 bases lay between the germline ends. The CDR3 sequence: CASSWEWAGANVLTF. The CDR3 region has the DNA TGTGCCAGCAGCTGGGAATGGGCTGGGGCCAACGTCCTGACTTTC.

This chain joins TRBV6-5 and TRBJ1-4; 7 bases are a match to TRBD1. V lost 11 bases to trimming and J lost 6 bases; unmatched junction nucleotides: 9. The CDR3 is 13 residues long. Germline V CDR1 and CDR2: MNHEY, SVGAGI. CDR3 coding DNA: TGTGCCGTTAGAGATCAGGGGGATGAAAAACTGTTTTTT. It is translated as CAVRDQGDEKLFF.

In this sample, this clonotype turned up many times. The V and J genes are TRBV29-1 and TRBJ1-2; D remains unclear. The CDR3 has 12 amino acids. Germline assignment: CDR1 SQVTM and CDR2 ANQGSEA. V was cut by 3 bases and J by 1 base, with 6 bases left in between. As DNA, the CDR3 is TGCAGCGTTGATTCTATTAACTATGGCTACACCTTC. Its translation is CSVDSINYGYTF.

The table lists this clonotype with a few counts. The V gene is TRBV14, the J gene TRBJ1-2; 7 bases fit TRBD1. The germline V gene has CDR1 SGHDN and CDR2 FVKESK. The V gene end was trimmed by 1 base and the J gene end by 1 base; junction bases not matched to a gene: 6. The CDR3 has 16 amino acids. In DNA form, the CDR3 reads TGTGCCAGCAGCCAAGGGACAGGCCTATTTAACTATGGCTACACCTTC. This encodes CASSQGTGLFNYGYTF.

This clonotype was recorded a few times. A much larger clone lies a single base off, so this may be a read error. V gene TRBV30 combines with J gene TRBJ2-7; the match to TRBD2 covers 11 bases. The CDR3 contains 14 residues. Germline lookup yields CDR1 GTSNPN and CDR2 SVGIG (reference sequence). Trimming at V came to 8 bases and at J to 7 bases, leaving 13 bases not matched to a gene. CDR3 coding DNA: TGTGCCCTCCGGCTAGCGGGGGGTCTCAATGAGCAGTACTTC. Encoded protein: CALRLAGGLNEQYF.

This clonotype was detected ten times or more. The chain is built from TRBV2 and TRBJ2-1; 7 bases align to TRBD1. CDR3 length: 13 amino acids. Germline V lookup: CDR1 SNHLY, CDR2 FYNNEI. With 7 bases clipped from V and 6 bases from J, the junction kept 6 bases outside the gene matches. In DNA, the CDR3 is TGTGCCAGCAAAAACAGGGGTGGCAATGAGCAGTTCTTC. Translating it yields CASKNRGGNEQFF.

The gene calls are TRBV5-1 and TRBJ2-6; possible D gene TRBD2, 5 bases. This CDR3 is 16 amino acids long. V lost 2 bases to trimming and J lost 1 base, with 10 bases between them. The germline V gene encodes CDR1 SGHRS and CDR2 YFSETQ. This chain's CDR3 is CASSFRGLSGANVLTF. The CDR3 DNA reads TGCGCCAGCAGCTTCCGGGGTTTATCTGGGGCCAACGTCCTGACTTTC.

V usage is TRBV13 and J usage is TRBJ2-5; D unclear. Germline V gene sequence: CDR1 PRHDT, CDR2 FYEKMQ (reference sequence). V dropped 2 bases and J dropped 3 bases, with 10 bases sitting between them. This CDR3 contains 14 residues. The CDR3 sequence: CASSLRSAEETQYF. The CDR3 nucleotides read TGTGCCAGCAGCTTAAGGTCGGCAGAAGAGACCCAGTACTTC.

This clonotype was detected only a few times. A read error may produce the germline difference seen at one junction end. The V gene is TRBV7-2, the J gene TRBJ2-5; no firm D call. In germline, CDR1 is SGHTA, CDR2 FQGNSA. The CDR3 has 13 amino acids. CDR3: CANSSSDRETQYF. The DNA for the CDR3 is TGTGCCAACAGCTCGAGCGATCGAGAGACCCAGTACTTC.

This clonotype came up many times. The chain uses TRBV5-1 and TRBJ2-4; 14 positions match TRBD2. J lost 1 base, V lost 0 bases, and 6 bases had no gene match. The CDR3 runs 19 residues. Germline V gene sequence: CDR1 SGHRS, CDR2 YFSETQ. CDR3 nucleotide sequence: TGCGCCAGCAGCTTGGTGGGGACTAGCGGGGGAATGGCCAAAAACATTCAGTACTTC. This translates into CASSLVGTSGGMAKNIQYF. Complete variable domain (other parts from reference TRBV5-1 and TRBJ2-4): KAGVTQTPRYLIKTRGQQVTLSCSPISGHRSVSWYQQTPGQGLQFLFEYFSETQRNKGNFPGRFSGRQFSNSRSEMNVSTLELGDSALYLCASSLVGTSGGMAKNIQYFGAGTRLSVL.

There are many counts of this clonotype. V usage is TRBV9 and J usage is TRBJ1-5, with D perhaps matching TRBD1 (5 bases). The CDR3 runs 12 residues. Germline CDR1 is SGDLS and CDR2 is YYNGEE. V was clipped by 4 bases and J by 8 bases, with 10 bases between them. This chain's CDR3 is CASSRGGEPQHF. CDR3 nucleotide sequence: TGTGCCAGCAGCCGCGGGGGTGAGCCCCAGCATTTT. Looking up the rest from reference TRBV9 and TRBJ1-5 gives the full variable domain: DSGVTQTPKHLITATGQRVTLRCSPRSGDLSVYWYQQSLDQGLQFLIQYYNGEERAKGNILERFSAQQFPDLHSELNLSSLELGDSALYFCASSRGGEPQHFGDGTRLSIL.

In its sample, this clonotype was seen many times. V is TRBV6-1 and J is TRBJ2-5; TRBD1 is a possible D gene (5 bases). Trimming took off 7 bases at V and 5 bases at J, with 17 bases between the two ends. There are 14 residues in the CDR3. Germline CDR1 reads MNHNS; CDR2 reads SASEGT. The CDR3 coding sequence is TGTGCCAGCAAACTCGACAGAAATAGGGAGACCCAGTACTTC. This gives the protein CASKLDRNRETQYF.